This entry lists 2 T cell receptor beta chains sequenced from one sample in a study of post-analysis software for immune sequencing data. Their target antigens are unknown. The library was made from cDNA and included unique molecular identifiers. TCRdb re-derived calls from the PCR reads in MiXCR, one entry per CDR3 protein. The sample contains hundreds of thousands of distinct CDR3 sequences, around 27% of which appear only once. Whole-study results and caveats: Patients carried a handful of TRBV segments more frequently than controls did, and TRBV5-6, TRBV5-1 and TRBV20-1 were among them.

Sequencing input: blood. Receptors were obtained from a girl aged 10 to 17 with multiple sclerosis.

This chain joins TRBV28 and TRBJ2-1, with a tentative D call TRBD2 (5 bases). The length of the CDR3 is 14 residues. Germline CDR1 MDHEN, CDR2 SYDVKM. With 6 bases removed from V and 5 bases from J, the gap between germline ends came to 14 bases. CDR3 DNA sequence: TGTGCCAGCAGCCCCCTGGAGGAAAACAATGAGCAGTTCTTC. It codes for CASSPLEENNEQFF. The full variable domain, rest sourced from reference TRBV28 and TRBJ2-1, is DVKVTQSSRYLVKRTGEKVFLECVQDMDHENMFWYRQDPGLGLRLIYFSYDVKMKEKGDIPEGYSVSREKKERFSLILESASTNQTSMYLCASSPLEENNEQFFGPGTRLTVL.

The chain uses TRBV4-3 and TRBJ2-1; D is unclear. V shed 3 bases and J shed 0 bases, with 15 bases lying between them. The CDR3 runs 17 residues. CDR1 is LGHNA and CDR2 is YSLEER in the germline V gene. CDR3 nucleotide sequence: TGCGCCAGCAGCCAGGATCCTATACCAAGCTCCTACAATGAGCAGTTCTTC. Encoded protein: CASSQDPIPSSYNEQFF.